These 16 T cell receptor beta chains share one sample of origin, sequenced in a study of CD8 T cells in ankylosing spondylitis. TCRdb reanalysed the 5' RACE reads using MiXCR and keeps one entry per CDR3 protein. The table has about 240,000 distinct CDR3 sequences, around 7.8% seen once. What was sequenced was blood, either unsorted or a sorted T cell fraction (not recorded which). The receptor set was obtained from a male donor with ankylosing spondylitis or in good health (not recorded which).

This clonotype was recorded at least ten times. V gene TRBV7-9 combines with J gene TRBJ2-7, with D possibly called TRBD1 or TRBD2 (5 bases each). The CDR3 runs to 15 residues. CDR1 and CDR2 from the germline V gene are SEHNR and FQNEAQ (reference sequence). With 6 bases removed from V and 0 bases from J, the gap between germline ends came to 15 bases. CDR3 nucleotides: TGTGCCAGCAGATTGGCAGGGACGAGCTCCTACGAGCAGTACTTC. It codes for CASRLAGTSSYEQYF.

In this sample, this clonotype turned up many times. The CDR3 here is CASSLAGGTTDTQYF. In DNA, the CDR3 is TGTGCCAGCAGCTTAGCGGGGGGGACTACAGATACGCAGTATTTT. This sequence joins TRBV5-6 and TRBJ2-3; 10 bases map to TRBD2. Germline CDR1 is SGHDT and CDR2 is YYEEEE. The CDR3 covers 15 residues. Germline trimming cut 2 bases from V and 3 bases from J; bases unmatched to any gene: 3.

There are a few counts of this clonotype. The J gene is TRBJ2-7, the V gene TRBV20-1; tentative D call: TRBD1 (6 bases). CDR1 DFQATT and CDR2 SNEGSKA come from the germline V gene (reference sequence). The CDR3 totals 13 residues. V was shortened by 5 bases and J by 8 bases, with 19 bases between the two germline ends. CDR3 region: CSAAGELELKQYF. CDR3 sequence (DNA): TGCAGTGCTGCAGGGGAACTCGAGTTGAAGCAGTACTTC.

About this clonotype: One end of the junction fails to match germline, which may point to a read error. This chain connects TRBV7-2 to TRBJ2-2; 11 positions agree with TRBD2. The CDR3 covers 17 residues. Germline CDR1 SGHTA, CDR2 FQGNSA. CDR3 loop: CASSPSWGLAVTGELVF. The CDR3 bases are TGTGCCAGCAGCCCATCGTGGGGACTAGCGGTCACCGGGGAGCTGGTTTTT.

Regarding this clonotype: A much larger clonotype is one base distant, so this may be a read error. The rearrangement links TRBV11-2 to TRBJ2-5, with D maybe TRBD2 (5 bases). The germline V gene has CDR1 SGHAT and CDR2 FQNNGV. The CDR3 loop spans 13 amino acids. CDR3 amino acids: CASSLGEKENQYF. The CDR3 bases are TGTGCCAGCAGCTTAGGGGAGAAAGAGAACCAGTACTTC.

The chain carries TRBV11-2 and TRBJ2-2; 15 bases fit TRBD2. Trimming at V came to 5 bases and at J to 3 bases, leaving 10 bases not matched to a gene. The germline V gene has CDR1 SGHAT and CDR2 FQNNGV. There are 19 residues in the CDR3. As DNA, the CDR3 is TGTGCCAGCAGCCCTCTGGGACTAGCGGGGGGAAGTCACACCGGGGAGCTGTTTTTT. Protein: CASSPLGLAGGSHTGELFF.

In its sample, this clonotype was seen a few times. This chain joins TRBV10-2 and TRBJ1-6; no clear D. This CDR3 contains 19 residues. Germline V gene lookup returns CDR1 WSHSY and CDR2 SAAADI. V gave up 6 bases and J gave up 0 bases, with 21 bases separating them. This chain's CDR3 is CASSHNLGQSHSYNSPLHF. For the CDR3, the DNA is TGCGCCAGCAGCCACAACCTCGGGCAGTCCCACTCCTATAATTCACCCCTCCACTTT.

This clonotype was picked up many times. The V call is TRBV7-9, the J call TRBJ1-2, with D unclear. Deletions cut 1 base from V and 3 bases from J, with 12 bases between. This CDR3 is 15 amino acids long. CDR1 and CDR2 from the germline V gene are SEHNR and FQNEAQ (reference sequence). CDR3 in DNA: TGTGCCAGCAGCTTAGTCGGCGATAGGGACTATGGCTACACCTTC. It specifies CASSLVGDRDYGYTF.

As for this clonotype: This clone may be a read error of a much larger clone one base away. The chain uses TRBV20-1 and TRBJ2-5, with 7 bases fitting TRBD2. Trimming cost V 1 base and J 1 base; bases outside gene matches: 15. Looked up from germline, CDR1 is DFQATT and CDR2 is SNEGSKA (reference sequence). This CDR3 comprises 18 residues. CDR3 sequence (DNA): TGCAGTGCTAGAGCCTTCAACGGGCGGGGGATGGGCCAAGAGACCCAGTACTTC. The encoded protein is CSARAFNGRGMGQETQYF.

The chain carries TRBV7-6 and TRBJ1-1; D perhaps matches TRBD1 (5 bases). V lost 4 bases, J lost 0 bases, and 12 bases lay in between. CDR3 length: 15 amino acids. The germline gives CDR1 SGHVS, CDR2 FNYEAQ. In nucleotides, the CDR3 is TGTGCCAGCAGCTCTAACCAGGGCATGAACACTGAAGCTTTCTTT. This gives the protein CASSSNQGMNTEAFF.

In regard to this clonotype: This may come from a read error, since a much larger clone is one base off. V and J are TRBV7-8 and TRBJ2-1, with a possible D match to TRBD2 (6 bases). Germline assignment: CDR1 SGHVS and CDR2 FQNEAQ. Deletions cut 2 bases from V and 10 bases from J, with 15 bases between. CDR3 length equals 14 residues. The CDR3 DNA sequence: TGTGCCAGCAGCTTAAGGGCCAGGGAGGCCGAGCAGTTCTTC. Protein product: CASSLRAREAEQFF.

This clonotype appeared many times. The chain uses TRBV5-1 and TRBJ2-3; TRBD1 might be the D (6 bases). The CDR3 length is 14 residues. Germline CDR1 is SGHRS and CDR2 is YFSETQ. The ends were cut back, 3 bases at V and 3 bases at J, with 11 bases in the middle. The CDR3 protein is CASSSERGTDTQYF. CDR3 bases: TGCGCCAGCAGCTCGGAAAGGGGGACAGATACGCAGTATTTT.

This clonotype was detected only a few times. V gene TRBV11-2 combines with J gene TRBJ2-1, with 10 bases identical to TRBD2. Looked up from germline, CDR1 is SGHAT and CDR2 is FQNNGV. V shed 1 base and J 3 bases; nucleotides not matched to a gene: 9. CDR3 length equals 18 residues. This CDR3 reads CASSLVRPSGGRYNEQFF. CDR3 DNA sequence: TGTGCCAGCAGCTTAGTCCGGCCTAGCGGGGGCCGCTACAATGAGCAGTTCTTC. The full variable domain, with the rest looked up from reference TRBV11-2 and TRBJ2-1, is EAGVAQSPRYKIIEKRQSVAFWCNPISGHATLYWYQQILGQGPKLLIQFQNNGVVDDSQLPKDRFSAERLKGVDSTLKIQPAKLEDSAVYLCASSLVRPSGGRYNEQFFGPGTRLTVL.

This clonotype was counted between two and nine times. The chain joins TRBV7-2 to TRBJ2-4; D uncertain. CDR3 size: 16 residues. Trimming cost V 2 bases and J 0 bases, with 11 bases left between them. Germline V gene lookup returns CDR1 SGHTA and CDR2 FQGNSA. DNA of the CDR3: TGTGCCAGCAGCTTACAGGTGGTTCTAGCCAAAAACATTCAGTACTTC. It translates to CASSLQVVLAKNIQYF.

Comment on this clonotype: A clone one base away is much larger, so this may be a read error. The rearrangement uses TRBV5-5 and TRBJ2-1, with D possibly TRBD1 on 7 matching bases. CDR3 size: 15 residues. V lost 4 bases to trimming and J lost 0 bases, with 11 bases between them. In germline, CDR1 is SGHKS, CDR2 YYEKEE (reference sequence). The CDR3 sequence: CASSMRDSSYNEQFF. In DNA form, the CDR3 reads TGTGCCAGCAGCATGCGGGACAGCTCCTACAATGAGCAGTTCTTC.

This clonotype occurred many times. The chain has TRBV14 and TRBJ1-3; D is unresolved. The V end was cut by 2 bases, the J end by 4 bases, with 6 bases between. Germline CDR1 SGHDN, CDR2 FVKESK. This CDR3 has 13 amino acids. The CDR3 region is CASSQPGGNTIYF. CDR3 sequence (DNA): TGTGCCAGCAGCCAACCGGGAGGAAACACCATATATTTT.